This T cell receptor (beta chain) was documented in a study of PD-1 blockade in classical Hodgkin lymphoma. Points from the study as a whole: The CD4+ diversity rise by C4D1 was clearest in complete responders. Newly diagnosed patients were reported to exhibit reduced baseline TCR diversity relative to healthy donors.

Remarks on this clone: Its cognate antigen is unknown.

Autologous stem cell transplantation was followed by relapse in every patient, and brentuximab vedotin exposure varied. Complete response, partial response or progressive disease were the best responses. The CDR3 covers 15 residues. V was pared by 1 base and J by 0 bases, with 9 bases between. Germline V gene sequence: CDR1 SEHNR, CDR2 FQNEAQ (reference sequence). The table came from immunoSEQ multiplex PCR; TCRdb's copy has only in-frame clones and leaves some out. The profile shows over 50,000 clones, over 70% of them singletons. This material consisted of peripheral blood mononuclear cells (PBMCs), taken at baseline. The TCR was taken from a human donor with classical Hodgkin lymphoma. The chain has TRBV7-9 and TRBJ1-1; the D is unclear. CDR3 coding DNA: TGTGCCAGCAGCTTAGGGGCGACGGTGAACACTGAAGCTTTCTTT. Protein product: CASSLGATVNTEAFF.